This TCR beta chain derives from a study of chemoradiotherapy in HPV16-positive cancers. Repeated repertoire sampling spanned the course of chemoradiotherapy. The sample holds a few counts of this clone. Its antigen remains unidentified. The CDR3 is 13 residues long. Germline CDR1 reads SGHDT; CDR2 reads YYEEEE. V dropped 6 bases and J dropped 0 bases, with 9 bases sitting between them. Data came from immunoSEQ multiplex PCR; TCRdb stores just in-frame clones and leaves some out. The sample shows just under 7,000 clones, 60% to 80% of them seen only once. The study's findings and limits: Candidate HPV-specific clones and E7-related TCR motifs grew in tumor during treatment.

The clonotype was recovered from a human donor with HPV-associated anogenital cancer. Collection took place from a patient who underwent chemoradiotherapy. V is TRBV5-6 and J is TRBJ1-2, with a possible D match to TRBD1 (5 bases). CDR3 nucleotide sequence: TGTGCCAGCATCCGAGGGGCTAACTATGGCTACACCTTC. It specifies CASIRGANYGYTF. Full variable domain (remainder filled in from reference TRBV5-6 and TRBJ1-2): DAGVTQSPTHLIKTRGQQVTLRCSPKSGHDTVSWYQQALGQGPQFIFQYYEEEERQRGNFPDRFSGHQFPNYSSELNVNALLLGDSALYLCASIRGANYGYTFGSGTRLTVV.